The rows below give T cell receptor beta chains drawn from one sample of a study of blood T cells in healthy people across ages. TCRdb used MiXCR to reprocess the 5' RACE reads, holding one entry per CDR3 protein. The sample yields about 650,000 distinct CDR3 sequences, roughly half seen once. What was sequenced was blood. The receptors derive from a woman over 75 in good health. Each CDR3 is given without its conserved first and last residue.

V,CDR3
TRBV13,AGSLGLADPNEQF
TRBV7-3,ASRPTGLSSGANVLT
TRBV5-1,ASSLATGLAGGNEQF
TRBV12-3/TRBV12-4,ASRSSAQGNYEQY
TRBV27,ASSLDGGGSSYNSPLH
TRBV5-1,ASSLNGQGETETQY
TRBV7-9,ASSLVGLAGHEQY
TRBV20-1,SARERDHLRSETQY
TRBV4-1,ASSQGWDRAKNIQY
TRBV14,ASSPRLATDTQY
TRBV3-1,ASSQGRRARYDNIQY
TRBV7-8,ASSLVPGGISYEQY
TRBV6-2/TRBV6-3,ASSYSPGAPPSTDTQY
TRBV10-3,ATKGGIRQGETQY
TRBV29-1,SVEDQRGAGAESKAEAF
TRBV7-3,ASSFSYNSRNEQF
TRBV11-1,ASSLAAVSYTEAF
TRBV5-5,ASRKQGPSYNEQF
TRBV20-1,SARDPGQGHHEQY
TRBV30,AWSPDSYEQY
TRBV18,ASSPGLDPNTGELF
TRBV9,ASSVDGGSVSQY
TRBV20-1,SAGAGGSYEQY
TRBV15,ATSLGTRKDTQY
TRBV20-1,SARGPSGGDADTQY
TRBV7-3,ASMRGVYWDYT
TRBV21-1,ASSPQPGVKNIQY
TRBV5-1,AGSLVPEQETQY
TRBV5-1,ASNIGQGSPTGANVLT
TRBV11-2,ASSLGTVPTSTDTQY
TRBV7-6,ASSLALIGTHYKPQH
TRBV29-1,SVEDPPTGPNSF
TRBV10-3,AISSSGVYNEQF
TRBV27,ASSSIGYEQY
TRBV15,ATSRDVGSQY